A selection of T cell receptor beta chains follows, all from one sample in a study of T-cell memory formation after mild COVID-19. TCRdb re-called the 5' RACE reads with MiXCR, one entry per CDR3 protein. Of some 69,000 distinct CDR3 sequences in the sample, 16% were seen once. Sequencing was done on a sample of PBMCs or a T cell subset sorted from them (not recorded which). These receptor sequences come from an adult woman who had mild COVID-19 (a few samples of this study predate the infection). Cell type and time point are not known. The CDR3 runs from the conserved cysteine through the conserved F or W. Size is omitted from some rows. Given values are once, few, many or a class for expanded clones.

>NA|TRBJ1-1|TRBV19
CASSDGRGFTEAFF
>NA|TRBJ2-3|TRBV12-5
CASGSTGTGTDTQYF
>few|TRBJ2-7|TRBV5-1
CASSLAWGAGSYEQYF
>NA|TRBJ2-7|TRBV5-5
CASSWEPQGRREQYF
>many|TRBJ2-7|TRBV24-1
CATSDLGDGAIRRWYF
>NA|TRBJ1-1|TRBV5-1
CASSLGGGPGTEAFF
>few|TRBJ1-1|TRBV30
CAWDRVMNTEAFF
>NA|TRBJ2-3|TRBV7-9
CASSLDLAGESTDTQYF
>few|TRBJ2-7|TRBV30
CAWSTLDRAHEQYF
>once|TRBJ2-7|TRBV27
CASRLLAGGVYEQYF
>few|TRBJ2-7|TRBV10-3
CAISEPPGLAANEQYF
>NA|TRBJ2-5|TRBV5-1
CASSLQGQETQYF
>NA|TRBJ2-3|TRBV7-9
CASRSAGGPGTDTQYF
>NA|TRBJ2-3|TRBV29-1
CSVPGGRGVTDTQYF
>NA|TRBJ2-3|TRBV15
CATSPGIGIDTQYF
>few|TRBJ2-1|TRBV12-3/TRBV12-4
CASSFTPLGSYNEQFF
>few|TRBJ2-3|TRBV5-1
CASSPRLAGGRGGIDTQYF
>few|TRBJ2-1|TRBV14
CASRTSGADEQFF
>NA|TRBJ2-5|TRBV4-2
CASSQARVNQETQYF
>few|TRBJ1-2|TRBV29-1
CSVEDGGSYGYTF
>few|TRBJ2-7|TRBV20-1
CSASPAGTYEQYF
>NA|TRBJ2-1|TRBV18
CASSPLTGEGEQFF
>few|TRBJ2-3|TRBV10-3
CALRGAAGGADTQYF
>NA|TRBJ2-3|TRBV3-1
CASSQEGSDTQYF
>many|TRBJ1-1|TRBV20-1
CSARGGGDTEAFF
>NA|TRBJ2-7|TRBV12-3/TRBV12-4
CASSFRPEAGVNEQYF
>few|TRBJ1-2|TRBV4-1
CASSQVRTAYGYTF
>NA|TRBJ2-3|TRBV27
CASSSPWRGASTDTQYF
>NA|TRBJ2-7|TRBV15
CATSLDYGDRRAVTYEQYF
>few|TRBJ2-2|TRBV5-4
CASSQTRSNTGELFF
>NA|TRBJ2-3|TRBV7-9
CASTSTEGAADTQYF
>NA|TRBJ1-5|TRBV12-3/TRBV12-4
CASKSDRVPRPQHF
>NA|TRBJ2-1|TRBV29-1
CSVVGSSYNEQFF
>NA|TRBJ2-7|TRBV12-3/TRBV12-4
CACSTQGDGYEQYF
>NA|TRBJ2-1|TRBV5-1
CASSVGGLGLAISTMDNEQFF
>NA|TRBJ2-2|TRBV24-1
CATEGQIDANTGELFF
>NA|TRBJ2-1|TRBV9
CASSAAHNEQFF
>few|TRBJ1-1|TRBV30
CAWSVGWGNEAFF
>NA|TRBJ2-1|TRBV7-8
CASSPDFPSSYNEQFF
>NA|TRBJ2-7|TRBV4-1
CASSQGGGTYEQYF
>few|TRBJ2-1|TRBV21-1
CASNMGLAGVVFYNEQFF
>few|TRBJ2-1|TRBV9
CASSVTGTGFYNEQFF
>few|TRBJ2-1|TRBV7-9
CASRVGIYNEQFF
>NA|TRBJ2-1|TRBV6-2/TRBV6-3
CASSTGLTYNEQFF
>few|TRBJ1-1|TRBV27
CASQIAMNTEAFF
>NA|TRBJ1-4|TRBV29-1
CSVGWKEKLFF
>NA|TRBJ2-1|TRBV7-2
CASSFTLYGRRSEQFF
>few|TRBJ2-3|TRBV7-2
CASSLGQFTDTQYF
>once|TRBJ2-7|TRBV6-6
CASSYSEAGNDEQYF
>NA|TRBJ2-1|TRBV24-1
CATSDWTGGNEQFF
>many|TRBJ1-2|TRBV6-5
CASSYQQGAGYGYTF
>few|TRBJ2-1|TRBV12-3/TRBV12-4
CASTAESYNEQFF
>NA|TRBJ2-3|TRBV12-3/TRBV12-4
CASSPRLAGVPDTQYF
>NA|TRBJ2-1|TRBV4-1
CASSQDTVGGTEQFF
>few|TRBJ1-1|TRBV20-1
CSASPTGQEINTAFF
>few|TRBJ1-2|TRBV9
CASSVVDVGTGGSYGYTF
>many|TRBJ2-3|TRBV27
CASSFRPDTQYF
>few|TRBJ2-4|TRBV5-1
CASSLGQGVKNIQYF
>NA|TRBJ2-3|TRBV23-1
CASSRAGTSGMEDTQYF
>few|TRBJ2-3|TRBV7-9
CASSRQLGPDTQYF